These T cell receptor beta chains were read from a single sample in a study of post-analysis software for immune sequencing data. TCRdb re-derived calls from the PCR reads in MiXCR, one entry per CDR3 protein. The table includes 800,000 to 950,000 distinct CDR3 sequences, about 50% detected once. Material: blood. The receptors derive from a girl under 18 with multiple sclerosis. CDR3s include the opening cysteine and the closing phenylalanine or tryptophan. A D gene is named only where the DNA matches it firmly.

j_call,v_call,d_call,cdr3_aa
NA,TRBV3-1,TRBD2,CASSGGTSGLYEQYF
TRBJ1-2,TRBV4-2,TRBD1,CASSLERGTGGYTF
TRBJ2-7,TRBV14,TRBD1,CASSYRDRAFDEQYF
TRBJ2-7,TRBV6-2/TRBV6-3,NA,CASTLVGAGTSYEQYF
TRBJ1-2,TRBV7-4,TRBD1,CASSVGTGAYGYTF
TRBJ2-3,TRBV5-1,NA,CASSLGKTKVPWTQYF
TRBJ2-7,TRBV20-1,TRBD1,CSARSVRWTGVSVEQYF
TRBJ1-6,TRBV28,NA,CASMMSGARNSPLHF
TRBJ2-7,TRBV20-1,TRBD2,CSASPGGTYEQYF
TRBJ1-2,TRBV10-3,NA,CAISDTATGVDYGYTF
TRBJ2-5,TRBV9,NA,CASSVAPGMETQYF
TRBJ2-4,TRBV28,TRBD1,CASSFDRTGAKNIQYF
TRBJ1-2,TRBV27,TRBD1,CASSPGQEPNYGYTF
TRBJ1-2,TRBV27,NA,CASSFKGYGYTF
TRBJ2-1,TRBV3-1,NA,CASTGGIRNEQFF
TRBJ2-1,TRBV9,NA,CASSVKAGMGGDEQFF
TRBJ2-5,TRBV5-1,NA,CASSSNKGGETQYF
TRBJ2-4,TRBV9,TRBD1,CASSTRTGGTWDIQYF
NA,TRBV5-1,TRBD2,CASSLLRERYNEQYF
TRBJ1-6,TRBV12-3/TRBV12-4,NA,CAIRPGESSPLHF
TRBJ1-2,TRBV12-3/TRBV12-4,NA,CASTTIQGASYGYTF
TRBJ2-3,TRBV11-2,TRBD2,CASSKPLAGEDTQYF
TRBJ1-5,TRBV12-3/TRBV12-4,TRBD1,CASSPGGRGNQPQHF
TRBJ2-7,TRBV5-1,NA,CASTMMPGTVASYEQYF
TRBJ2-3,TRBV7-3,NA,CASSLRGRSDTDTQYF
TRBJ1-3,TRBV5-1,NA,CASSSRLAGNTIYF
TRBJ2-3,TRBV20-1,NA,CSARDIDTQYF
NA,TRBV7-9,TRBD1,CASSSTVGTAETQYF
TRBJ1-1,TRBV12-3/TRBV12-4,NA,CASGLRGGTEAFF
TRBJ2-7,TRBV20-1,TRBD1,CSARDDRGNTYEQYF
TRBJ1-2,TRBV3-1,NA,CASSQAGERAIYGYTF
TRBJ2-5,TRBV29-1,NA,CSARRAVETQYF
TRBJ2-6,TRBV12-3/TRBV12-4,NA,CASRTGRSGANVLTF
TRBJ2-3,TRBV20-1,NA,CSARLITSTDTQYF
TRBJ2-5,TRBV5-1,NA,CASSLAQGGALETQYF
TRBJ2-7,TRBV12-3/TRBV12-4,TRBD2,CASREGASGEYEQYF
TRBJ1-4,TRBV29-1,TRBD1,CSVQGQGGEKLFF
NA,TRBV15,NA,CATSRDLKGGEQYF
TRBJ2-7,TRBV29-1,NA,CSVQEGARGYEQYF
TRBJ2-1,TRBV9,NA,CASSPGGGGTYNEQFF
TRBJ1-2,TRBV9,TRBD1,CASSFRQGAAGYTF
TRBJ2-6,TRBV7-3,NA,CASSLSFSSGANVLTF
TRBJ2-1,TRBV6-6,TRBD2,CASTRLAPYNEQFF
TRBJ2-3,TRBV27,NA,CASLRRGRASTDTQYF
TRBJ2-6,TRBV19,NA,CATLGRPSGANVLTF
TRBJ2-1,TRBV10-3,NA,CAIIKTGTYNEQFF
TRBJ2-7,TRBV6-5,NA,CASSYRKGYEQYF
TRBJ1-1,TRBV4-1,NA,CASSQDGGNTEAFF
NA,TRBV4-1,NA,CASSQKGIDYEQYF
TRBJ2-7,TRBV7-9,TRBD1,CASSSTAGTGFYEQYF
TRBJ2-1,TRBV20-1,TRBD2,CSAKTSGRRLDEQFF
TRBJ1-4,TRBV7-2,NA,CASSLAAGPNEKLFF
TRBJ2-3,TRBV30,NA,CAWSVTDTQYF
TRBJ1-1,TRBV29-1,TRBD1,CSAFLGTGNTEAFF
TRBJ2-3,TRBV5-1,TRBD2,CASSPPTSGSTDTQYF